This entry describes one T cell receptor beta chain. RNA was extracted with the RNeasy kit, and a quantity of about 0.45 to 1 ug was reverse transcribed using random hexamers. TCRdb redid the calling of the immunoSEQ multiplex PCR reads with MiXCR, one entry per CDR3 protein. The sample shows about 85,000 distinct CDR3 sequences, around 94% of them seen only once. The CDR3 contains 14 residues. Trimming cost V 1 base and J 3 bases, with 10 bases left between them. CDR1 and CDR2 from the germline V gene are SGHVS and FQNEAQ. The data originate from a study of CD8 T cells in Susac syndrome. Sequencing input: CD8+ T cells from PBMCs. The rearrangement uses TRBV7-8 and TRBJ2-7, with TRBD2 as a possible D gene (6 bases). The TCR sequence derives from a human donor in good health. Here the CDR3 DNA reads TGTGCCAGCAGCTTAGGACTAGGAGACTACGAGCAGTACTTC. It yields the protein CASSLGLGDYEQYF.